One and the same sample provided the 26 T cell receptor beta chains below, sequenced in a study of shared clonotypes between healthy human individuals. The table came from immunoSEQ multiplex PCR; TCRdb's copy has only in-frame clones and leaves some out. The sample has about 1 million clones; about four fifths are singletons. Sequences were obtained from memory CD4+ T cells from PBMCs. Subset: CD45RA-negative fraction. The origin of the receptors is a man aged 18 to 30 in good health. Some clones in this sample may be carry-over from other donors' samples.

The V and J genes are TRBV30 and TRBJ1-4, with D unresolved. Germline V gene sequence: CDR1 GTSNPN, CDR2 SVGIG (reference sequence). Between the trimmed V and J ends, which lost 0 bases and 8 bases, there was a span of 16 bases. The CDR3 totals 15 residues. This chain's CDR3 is CAWSVLREGREKLFF. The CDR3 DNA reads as TGTGCCTGGAGTGTACTTCGAGAGGGTAGAGAAAAACTGTTTTTT.

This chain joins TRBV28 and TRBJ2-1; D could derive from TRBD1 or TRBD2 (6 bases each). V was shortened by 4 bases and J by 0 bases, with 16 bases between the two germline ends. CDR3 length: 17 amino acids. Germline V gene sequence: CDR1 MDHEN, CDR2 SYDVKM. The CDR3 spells CASSSARGPNSYNEQFF. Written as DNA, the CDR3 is TGTGCCAGCAGTTCCGCCCGGGGGCCTAACTCCTACAATGAGCAGTTCTTC.

This CDR3 reads CASSERPGTGELFF. CDR3 in DNA: TGTGCCAGCAGTGAACGCCCGGGGACCGGGGAGCTGTTTTTT. The gene calls are TRBV6-4 and TRBJ2-2, with a tentative D call TRBD2 (5 bases). From germline, CDR1 is MRHNA and CDR2 SNTAGT. This CDR3 is 14 amino acids long. V was pared by 3 bases and J by 5 bases, with 10 bases between.

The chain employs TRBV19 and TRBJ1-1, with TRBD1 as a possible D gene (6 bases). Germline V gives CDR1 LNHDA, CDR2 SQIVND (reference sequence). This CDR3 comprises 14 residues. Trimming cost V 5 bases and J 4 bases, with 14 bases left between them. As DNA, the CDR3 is TGTGCCAGTAGTCTTACAGGGATGGGCACTGAAGCTTTCTTT. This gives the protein CASSLTGMGTEAFF.

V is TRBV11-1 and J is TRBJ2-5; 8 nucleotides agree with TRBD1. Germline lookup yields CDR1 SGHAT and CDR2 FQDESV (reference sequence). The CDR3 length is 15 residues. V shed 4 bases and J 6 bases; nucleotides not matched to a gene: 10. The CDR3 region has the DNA TGTGCCAGCAGCTCGCCGGGTCAGGGGGCCAAGACCCAGTACTTC. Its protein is CASSSPGQGAKTQYF. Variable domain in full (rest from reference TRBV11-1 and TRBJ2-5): EAEVAQSPRYKITEKSQAVAFWCDPISGHATLYWYRQILGQGPELLVQFQDESVVDDSQLPKDRFSAERLKGVDSTLKIQPAELGDSAMYLCASSSPGQGAKTQYFGPGTRLLVL.

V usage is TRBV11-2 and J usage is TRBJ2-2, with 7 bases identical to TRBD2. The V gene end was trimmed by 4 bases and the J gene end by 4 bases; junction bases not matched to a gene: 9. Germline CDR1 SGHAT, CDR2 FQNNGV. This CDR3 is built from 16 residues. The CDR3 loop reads CASSWGRGRGTGELFF. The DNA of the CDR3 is TGTGCCAGCAGCTGGGGGAGGGGACGGGGCACCGGGGAGCTGTTTTTT.

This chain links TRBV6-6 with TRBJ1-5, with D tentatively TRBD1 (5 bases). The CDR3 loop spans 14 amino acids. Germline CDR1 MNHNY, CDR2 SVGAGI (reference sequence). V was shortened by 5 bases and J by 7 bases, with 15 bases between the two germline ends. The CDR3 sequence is CASSTWGSGQPQHF. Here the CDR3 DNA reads TGTGCCAGCAGTACTTGGGGGTCTGGACAGCCCCAGCATTTT.

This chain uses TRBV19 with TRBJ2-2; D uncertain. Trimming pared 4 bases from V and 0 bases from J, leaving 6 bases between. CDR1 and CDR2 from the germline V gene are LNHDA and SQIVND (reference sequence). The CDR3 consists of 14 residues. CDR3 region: CASSTTPNTGELFF. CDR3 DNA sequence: TGTGCCAGTAGTACTACACCGAACACCGGGGAGCTGTTTTTT. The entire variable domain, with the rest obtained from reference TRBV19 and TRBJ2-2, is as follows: DGGITQSPKYLFRKEGQNVTLSCEQNLNHDAMYWYRQDPGQGLRLIYYSQIVNDFQKGDIAEGYSVSREKKESFPLTVTSAQKNPTAFYLCASSTTPNTGELFFGEGSRLTVL.

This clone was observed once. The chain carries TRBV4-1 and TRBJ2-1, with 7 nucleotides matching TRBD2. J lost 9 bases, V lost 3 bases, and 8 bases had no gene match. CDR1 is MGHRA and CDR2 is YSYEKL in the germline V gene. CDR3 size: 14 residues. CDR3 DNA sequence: TGCGCCAGCAGCCACGACCCCTCGGGGGGTGAGCAGTTCTTC. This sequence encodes CASSHDPSGGEQFF.

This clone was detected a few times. The CDR3 spells CASSLQPSSYEQYF. The CDR3 region has the DNA TGTGCCAGCAGTTTACAGCCGAGCTCCTACGAGCAGTACTTC. The genes are TRBV6-1 and TRBJ2-7; D is unclear. Trimming removed 5 bases at V and 0 bases at J, with 11 bases between. The CDR3 is 14 residues long. In germline, CDR1 is MNHNS, CDR2 SASEGT.

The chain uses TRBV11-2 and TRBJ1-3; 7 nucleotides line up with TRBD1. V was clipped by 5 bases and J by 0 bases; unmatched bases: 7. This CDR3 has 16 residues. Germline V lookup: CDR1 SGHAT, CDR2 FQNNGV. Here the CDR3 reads CASSLRNRGSGNTIYF. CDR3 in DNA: TGTGCCAGCAGCCTTAGAAACAGGGGCTCTGGAAACACCATATATTTT.

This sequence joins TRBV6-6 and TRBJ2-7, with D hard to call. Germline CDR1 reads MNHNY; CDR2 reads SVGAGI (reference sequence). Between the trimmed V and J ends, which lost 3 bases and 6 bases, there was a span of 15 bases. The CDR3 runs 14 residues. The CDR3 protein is CASSYSGLPPEQYF. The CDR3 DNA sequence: TGTGCCAGCAGTTATTCCGGGCTACCCCCCGAGCAGTACTTC.

The CDR3 DNA reads TGTGCCAGCAGCTTAATGTCAGGGGGAGACACCATATATTTT. Translation gives CASSLMSGGDTIYF. The V call is TRBV7-3, the J call TRBJ1-3, with 7 bases identical to TRBD1. The CDR3 is made up of 14 amino acids. Germline loops: CDR1 SGHTA, CDR2 FQGTGA. The ends lost 1 base at V and 8 bases at J; junction bases unmatched: 5. Variable domain in full (rest from reference TRBV7-3 and TRBJ1-3): GAGVSQTPSNKVTEKGKYVELRCDPISGHTALYWYRQSLGQGPEFLIYFQGTGAADDSGLPNDRFFAVRPEGSVSTLKIQRTERGDSAVYLCASSLMSGGDTIYFGEGSWLTVV.

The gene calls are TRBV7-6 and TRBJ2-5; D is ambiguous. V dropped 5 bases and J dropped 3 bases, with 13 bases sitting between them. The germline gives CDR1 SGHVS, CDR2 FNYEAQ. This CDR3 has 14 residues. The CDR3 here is CASSPLSKEETQYF. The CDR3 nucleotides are TGTGCCAGCAGCCCACTCTCAAAGGAAGAGACCCAGTACTTC.

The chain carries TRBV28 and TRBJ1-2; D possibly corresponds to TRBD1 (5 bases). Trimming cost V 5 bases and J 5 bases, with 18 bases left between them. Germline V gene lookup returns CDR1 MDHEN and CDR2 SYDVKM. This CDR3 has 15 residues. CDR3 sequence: CASSLLGAPPYGYTF. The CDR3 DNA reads TGTGCCAGCAGTCTATTAGGGGCTCCCCCGTATGGCTACACCTTC.

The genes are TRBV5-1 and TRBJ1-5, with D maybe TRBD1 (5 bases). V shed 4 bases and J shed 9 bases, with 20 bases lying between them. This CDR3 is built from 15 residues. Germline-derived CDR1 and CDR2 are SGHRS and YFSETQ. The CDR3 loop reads CASSLQGAAKGPQHF. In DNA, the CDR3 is TGCGCCAGCAGCCTCCAAGGGGCGGCCAAGGGGCCCCAGCATTTT.

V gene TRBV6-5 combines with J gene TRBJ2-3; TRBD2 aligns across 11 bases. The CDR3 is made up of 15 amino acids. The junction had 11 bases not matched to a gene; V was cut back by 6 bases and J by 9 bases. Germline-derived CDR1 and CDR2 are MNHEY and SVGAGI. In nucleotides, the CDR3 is TGTGCCAGCAGGTCTCCCGGGACTAGCGGCGCCACGCAGTATTTT. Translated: CASRSPGTSGATQYF.

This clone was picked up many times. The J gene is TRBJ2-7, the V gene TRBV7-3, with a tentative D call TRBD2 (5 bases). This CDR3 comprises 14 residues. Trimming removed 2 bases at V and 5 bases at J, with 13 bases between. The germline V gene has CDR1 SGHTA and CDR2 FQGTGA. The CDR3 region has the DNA TGTGCCAGCAGCTTACTCACTAGGAGTGACGAGCAGTACTTC. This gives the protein CASSLLTRSDEQYF. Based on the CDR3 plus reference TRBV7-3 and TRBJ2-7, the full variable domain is GAGVSQTPSNKVTEKGKYVELRCDPISGHTALYWYRQSLGQGPEFLIYFQGTGAADDSGLPNDRFFAVRPEGSVSTLKIQRTERGDSAVYLCASSLLTRSDEQYFGPGTRLTVT.

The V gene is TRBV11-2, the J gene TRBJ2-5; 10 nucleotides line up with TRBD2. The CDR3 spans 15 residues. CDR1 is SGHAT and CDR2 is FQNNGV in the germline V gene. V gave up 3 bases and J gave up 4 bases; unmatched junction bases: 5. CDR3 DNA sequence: TGTGCCAGCAGCTTTAGACCTAGCGGGAGAGAGACCCAGTACTTC. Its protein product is CASSFRPSGRETQYF.

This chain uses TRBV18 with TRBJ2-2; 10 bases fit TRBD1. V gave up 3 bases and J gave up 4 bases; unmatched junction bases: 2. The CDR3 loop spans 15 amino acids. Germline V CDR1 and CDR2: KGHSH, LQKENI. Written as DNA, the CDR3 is TGTGCCAGCTCACCCGACAGGGGGCCCACCGGGGAGCTGTTTTTT. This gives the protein CASSPDRGPTGELFF.

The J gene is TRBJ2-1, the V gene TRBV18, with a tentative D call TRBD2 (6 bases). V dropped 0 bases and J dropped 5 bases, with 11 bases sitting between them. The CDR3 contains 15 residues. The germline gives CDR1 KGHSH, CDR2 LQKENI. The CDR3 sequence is CASSPPIAEDNEQFF. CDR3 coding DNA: TGTGCCAGCTCACCACCAATAGCGGAGGACAATGAGCAGTTCTTC.

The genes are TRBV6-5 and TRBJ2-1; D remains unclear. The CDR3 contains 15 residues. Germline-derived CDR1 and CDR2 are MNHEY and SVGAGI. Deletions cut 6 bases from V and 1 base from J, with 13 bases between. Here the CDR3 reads CASRDGAMSYNEQFF. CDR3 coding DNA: TGTGCCAGCAGGGACGGAGCGATGTCCTACAATGAGCAGTTCTTC.

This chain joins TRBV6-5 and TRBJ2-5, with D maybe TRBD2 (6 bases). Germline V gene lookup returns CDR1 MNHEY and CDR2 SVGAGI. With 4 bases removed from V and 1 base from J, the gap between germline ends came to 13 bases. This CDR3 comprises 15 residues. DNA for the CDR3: TGTGCCAGCAGTTCCCTAGGAGGGTTCCAAGAGACCCAGTACTTC. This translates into CASSSLGGFQETQYF.

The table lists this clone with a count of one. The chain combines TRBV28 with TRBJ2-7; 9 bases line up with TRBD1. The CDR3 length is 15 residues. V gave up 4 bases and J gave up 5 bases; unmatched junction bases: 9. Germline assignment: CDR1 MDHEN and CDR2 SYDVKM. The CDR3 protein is CASSSQGTGRNEQYF. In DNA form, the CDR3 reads TGTGCCAGCAGTTCACAAGGGACAGGGAGGAACGAGCAGTACTTC. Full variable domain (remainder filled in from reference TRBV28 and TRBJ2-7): DVKVTQSSRYLVKRTGEKVFLECVQDMDHENMFWYRQDPGLGLRLIYFSYDVKMKEKGDIPEGYSVSREKKERFSLILESASTNQTSMYLCASSSQGTGRNEQYFGPGTRLTVT.

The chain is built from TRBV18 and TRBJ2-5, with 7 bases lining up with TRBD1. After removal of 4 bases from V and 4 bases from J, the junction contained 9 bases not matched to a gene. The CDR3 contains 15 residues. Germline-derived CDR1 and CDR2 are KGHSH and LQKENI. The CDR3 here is CASSLSTGAVETQYF. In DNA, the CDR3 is TGTGCCAGCTCACTTTCAACAGGGGCGGTAGAGACCCAGTACTTC.

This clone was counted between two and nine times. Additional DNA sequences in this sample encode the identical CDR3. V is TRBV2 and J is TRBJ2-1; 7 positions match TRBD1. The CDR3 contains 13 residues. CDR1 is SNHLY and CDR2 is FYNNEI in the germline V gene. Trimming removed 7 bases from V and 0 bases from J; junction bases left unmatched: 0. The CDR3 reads CASNRGSYNEQFF. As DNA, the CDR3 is TGTGCCAGCAACAGGGGCTCCTACAATGAGCAGTTCTTC.